This note documents a single T cell receptor beta chain sequence. The sample originates from a study of blood T cell repertoires in COVID-19. Study context: Sites across the United States, Italy and Spain contributed samples from acute and convalescent COVID-19.

Original methodology: Reference gene primers were amplified, and this amplification served to estimate nucleated cell counts. TCRdb's table, derived via immunoSEQ multiplex PCR, lists solely in-frame clones and lacks some. V and J calls and clone size are those listed in that table; D and trimming were worked out from the DNA. The data show 210,000 or so clones, around four fifths seen once. Sequenced sample: peripheral blood. The sequence was obtained from a man aged 50 to 59 with active or convalescent COVID-19.

The CDR3 DNA reads as TGTGCCACCAGTAAAAGAAAGGATAGACAGGGCCTCAATCAGCCCCAGCATTTT. Translated: CATSKRKDRQGLNQPQHF. This chain links TRBV15 with TRBJ1-5; 7 nucleotides match TRBD1. CDR1 is LNHNV and CDR2 is YYDKDF in the germline V gene (reference sequence). This CDR3 spans 18 amino acids. V was clipped by 6 bases and J by 3 bases; unmatched bases: 17.